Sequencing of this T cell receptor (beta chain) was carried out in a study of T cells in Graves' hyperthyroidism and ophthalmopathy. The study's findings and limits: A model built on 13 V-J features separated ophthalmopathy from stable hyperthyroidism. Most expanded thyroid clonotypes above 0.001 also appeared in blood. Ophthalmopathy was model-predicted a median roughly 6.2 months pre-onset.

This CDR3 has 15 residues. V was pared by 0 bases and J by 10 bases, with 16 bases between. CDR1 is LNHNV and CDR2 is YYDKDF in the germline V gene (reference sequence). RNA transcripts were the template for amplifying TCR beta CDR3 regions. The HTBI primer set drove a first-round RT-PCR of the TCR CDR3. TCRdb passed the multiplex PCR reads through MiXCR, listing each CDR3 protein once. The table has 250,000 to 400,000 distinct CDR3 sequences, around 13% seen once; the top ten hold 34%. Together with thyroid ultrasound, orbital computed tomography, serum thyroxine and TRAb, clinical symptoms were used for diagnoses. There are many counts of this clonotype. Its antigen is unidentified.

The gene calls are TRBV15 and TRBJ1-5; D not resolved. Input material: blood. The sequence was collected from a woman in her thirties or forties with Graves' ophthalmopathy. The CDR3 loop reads CATSRDRPGRTPQHF. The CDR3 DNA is TGTGCCACCAGCAGAGATAGGCCAGGCCGCACACCCCAGCATTTT.